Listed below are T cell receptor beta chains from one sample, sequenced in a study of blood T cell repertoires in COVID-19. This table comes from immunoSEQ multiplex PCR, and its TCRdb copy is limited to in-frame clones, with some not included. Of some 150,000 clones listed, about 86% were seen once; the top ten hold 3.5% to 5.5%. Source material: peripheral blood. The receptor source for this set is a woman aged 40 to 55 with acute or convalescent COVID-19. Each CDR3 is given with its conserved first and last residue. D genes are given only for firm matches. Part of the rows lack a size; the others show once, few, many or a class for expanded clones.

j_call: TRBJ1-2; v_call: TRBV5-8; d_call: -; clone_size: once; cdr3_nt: TGTGCCAGCAGCTTGTTTAGCTATGGCTACACCTTC; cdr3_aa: CASSLFSYGYTF
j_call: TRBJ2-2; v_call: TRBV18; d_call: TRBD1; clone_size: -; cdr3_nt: TGTGCCAGCTCACCTTCAGGGGGCACCGGGGAGCTGTTTTTT; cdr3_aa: CASSPSGGTGELFF
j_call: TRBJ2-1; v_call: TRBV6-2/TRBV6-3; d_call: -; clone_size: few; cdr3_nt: TGTGCCAGCAGTTACTCGACTAGCTCCTACAATGAGCAGTTCTTC; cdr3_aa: CASSYSTSSYNEQFF
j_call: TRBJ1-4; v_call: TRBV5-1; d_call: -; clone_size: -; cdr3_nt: TGCGCCAGCAGCTCGTACTTTACCTCTAATGAAAAACTGTTTTTT; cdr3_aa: CASSSYFTSNEKLFF
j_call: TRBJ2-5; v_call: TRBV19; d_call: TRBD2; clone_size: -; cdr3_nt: TGTGCCAGTAGTATAGGGTTAGCGGGGGGGACCCAGTACTTC; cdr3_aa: CASSIGLAGGTQYF
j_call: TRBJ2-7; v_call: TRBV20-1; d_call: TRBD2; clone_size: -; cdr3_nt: TGCAGTGCTAGTCCACTAGCGGGAGGACTTCACTACGAGCAGTACTTC; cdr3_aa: CSASPLAGGLHYEQYF
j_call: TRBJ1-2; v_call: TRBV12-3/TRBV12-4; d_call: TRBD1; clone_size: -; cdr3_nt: TGTGCCAGCAGTTTCCGGACAGGGGGCGGCTACACCTTC; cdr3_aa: CASSFRTGGGYTF
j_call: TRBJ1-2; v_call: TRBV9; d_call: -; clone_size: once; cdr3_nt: TGTGCCAGCAGCGACGGGGGGGAACTTATAAGCTACACCTTC; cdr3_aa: CASSDGGELISYTF
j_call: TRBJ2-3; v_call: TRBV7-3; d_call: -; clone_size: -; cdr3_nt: TGTGCCAGCAGCTTAACTGGACTGGGGGATACGCAGTATTTT; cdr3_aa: CASSLTGLGDTQYF
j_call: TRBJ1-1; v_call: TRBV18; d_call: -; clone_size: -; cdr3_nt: TGTGCCAGCTCACCCCTGGAGGGTGACTTAGTGGGTTGGGGTAAGAACACTGAAGCTTTCTTT; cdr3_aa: CASSPLEGDLVGWGKNTEAFF
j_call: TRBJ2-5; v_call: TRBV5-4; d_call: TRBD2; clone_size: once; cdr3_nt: TGTGCCAGCAGCCCGGGGGGAAGGAGGGAGACCCAGTACTTC; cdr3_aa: CASSPGGRRETQYF
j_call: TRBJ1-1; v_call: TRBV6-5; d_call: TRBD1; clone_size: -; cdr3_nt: TGTGCCAGCAGTCGACAGGGGGCTCCTGAAGCTTTCTTT; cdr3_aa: CASSRQGAPEAFF
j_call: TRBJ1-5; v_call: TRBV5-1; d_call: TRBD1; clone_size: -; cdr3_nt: TGCGCCAGCAGCTTGGGACAGGGTGGCAATCAGCCCCAGCATTTT; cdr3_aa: CASSLGQGGNQPQHF
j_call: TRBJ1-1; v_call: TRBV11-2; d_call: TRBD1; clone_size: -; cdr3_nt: TGTGCCAGCATCCCAAGCCCAGGGGGGCCCTTGAACACTGAAGCTTTCTTT; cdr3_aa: CASIPSPGGPLNTEAFF
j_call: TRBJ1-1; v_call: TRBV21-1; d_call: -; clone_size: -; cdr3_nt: TGTGCCAGCAGCCCTAGGACAGGGGTTGAAGCTTTCTTT; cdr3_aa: CASSPRTGVEAFF
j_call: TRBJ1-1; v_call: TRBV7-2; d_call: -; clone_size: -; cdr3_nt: TGTGCCAGCACCTCTGGGGTAGGGGCCCGGCTCGGAACTGAAGCTTTCTTT; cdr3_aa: CASTSGVGARLGTEAFF
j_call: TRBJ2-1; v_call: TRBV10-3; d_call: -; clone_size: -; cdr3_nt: TGTGCCACCCGGACGGGCGGGGACAATGAGCAGTTCTTC; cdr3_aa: CATRTGGDNEQFF
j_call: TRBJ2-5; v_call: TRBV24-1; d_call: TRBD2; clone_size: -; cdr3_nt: TGTGCCACCAGTGATACTAGCGGGGGGGCATGGGAGACCCAGTACTTC; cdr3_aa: CATSDTSGGAWETQYF
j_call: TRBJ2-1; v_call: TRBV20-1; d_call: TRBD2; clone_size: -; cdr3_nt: TGCAGTGCTAGTAAAGCGGGAGGCTTAAATTCGTGGCAGTTCTTC; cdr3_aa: CSASKAGGLNSWQFF
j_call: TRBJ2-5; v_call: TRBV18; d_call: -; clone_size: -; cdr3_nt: TGTGCCAGCTCACCAGCGGCGACTCCTGGGACCCAGTACTTC; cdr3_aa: CASSPAATPGTQYF
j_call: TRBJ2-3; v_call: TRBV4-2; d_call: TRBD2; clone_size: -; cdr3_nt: TGTGCCAGCAGCCAAGCACTAGCGGGGATCACAGATACGCAGTATTTT; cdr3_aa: CASSQALAGITDTQYF
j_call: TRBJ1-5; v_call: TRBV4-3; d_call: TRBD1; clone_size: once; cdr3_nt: TGCGCCAGCAGCCAAGAGGCCGGGACAGGGTGGTATAGCAATCAGCCCCAGCATTTT; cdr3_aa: CASSQEAGTGWYSNQPQHF
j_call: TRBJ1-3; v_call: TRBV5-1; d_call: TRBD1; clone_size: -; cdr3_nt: TGCGCCAGCAGCTTGGCTTCAGGGGGCACGGGAAACACCATATATTTT; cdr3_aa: CASSLASGGTGNTIYF
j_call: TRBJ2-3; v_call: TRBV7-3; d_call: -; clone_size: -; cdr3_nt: TGTGCCAGCAGCTTAGGGCTAGCGACAGATACGCAGTATTTT; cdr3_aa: CASSLGLATDTQYF
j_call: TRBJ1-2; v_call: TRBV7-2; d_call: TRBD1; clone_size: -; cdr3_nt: TGTGCCAGCAGCTTAGTGGGGACAGGGGGCGCCCGTTATGGCTACACCTTC; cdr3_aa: CASSLVGTGGARYGYTF
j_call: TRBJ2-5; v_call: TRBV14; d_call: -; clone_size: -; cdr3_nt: TGTGCCAGCAGCCCACTAATTGGAGAGACCCAGTACTTC; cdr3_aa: CASSPLIGETQYF
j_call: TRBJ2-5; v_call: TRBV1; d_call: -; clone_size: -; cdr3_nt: TGCACCAGCAGCCAAGAATCTAGCGGGGGGGCCGGAGAAGAGACCCAGTACTTC; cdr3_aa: CTSSQESSGGAGEETQYF
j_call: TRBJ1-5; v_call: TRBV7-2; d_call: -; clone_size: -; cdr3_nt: TGTGCCAGCAGCTACGGTTCTCTGGTCAATCAGCCCCAGCATTTT; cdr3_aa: CASSYGSLVNQPQHF
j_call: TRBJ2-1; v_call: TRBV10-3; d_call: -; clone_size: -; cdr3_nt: TGTGCCATCAGTGCCTGGCAGGGGTCCTACAATGAGCAGTTCTTC; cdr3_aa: CAISAWQGSYNEQFF
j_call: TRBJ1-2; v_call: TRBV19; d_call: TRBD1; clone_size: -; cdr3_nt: TGTGCCAGTAGTATAGATCAGGGGACAGGTGGCTACACCTTC; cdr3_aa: CASSIDQGTGGYTF
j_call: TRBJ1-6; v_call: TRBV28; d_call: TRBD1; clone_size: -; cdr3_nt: TGTGCCAGCAGGACTGGACAGGGGATTTCACCCCTCCACTTT; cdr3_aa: CASRTGQGISPLHF
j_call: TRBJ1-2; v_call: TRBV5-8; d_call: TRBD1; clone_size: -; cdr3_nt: TGTGCCAGCAGCTTTCGGACAGGGAACTATGGCTACACCTTC; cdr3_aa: CASSFRTGNYGYTF
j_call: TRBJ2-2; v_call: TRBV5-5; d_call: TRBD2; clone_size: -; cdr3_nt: TGTGCCAGCAGCTTAAGGGAGCGGGGGCCCACCGGGGAGCTGTTTTTT; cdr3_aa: CASSLRERGPTGELFF
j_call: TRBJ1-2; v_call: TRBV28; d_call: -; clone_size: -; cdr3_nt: TGTGCCAGCAGTCCGGCTCTCGGACAGTGGGGCAACTATGGCTACACCTTC; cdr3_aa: CASSPALGQWGNYGYTF
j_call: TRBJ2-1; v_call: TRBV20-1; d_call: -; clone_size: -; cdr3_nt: TGCAGTGCTAGAGTTAGTAATGAGCAGTTCTTC; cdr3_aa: CSARVSNEQFF
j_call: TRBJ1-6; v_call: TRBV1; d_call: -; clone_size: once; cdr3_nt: TGCACCAGCAGCCAAGATGCCCCCGCGGTGGCGGGCTCACCCCTCCACTTT; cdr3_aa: CTSSQDAPAVAGSPLHF
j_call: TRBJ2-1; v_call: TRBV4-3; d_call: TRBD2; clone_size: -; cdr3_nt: TGCGCCAGCAGCCAAGGGGTGACTAGCGGGAGGAACAATGAGCAGTTCTTC; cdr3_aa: CASSQGVTSGRNNEQFF
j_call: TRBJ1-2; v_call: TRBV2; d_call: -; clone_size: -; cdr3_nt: TGTGCCAGCAGGCTGGGGGGTCTGAACTATGGCTACACCTTC; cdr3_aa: CASRLGGLNYGYTF
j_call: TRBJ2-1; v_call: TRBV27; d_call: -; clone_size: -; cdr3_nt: TGTGCCAGCAGCCCACTGGACTCTCTGGAGCAGTTCTTC; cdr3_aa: CASSPLDSLEQFF
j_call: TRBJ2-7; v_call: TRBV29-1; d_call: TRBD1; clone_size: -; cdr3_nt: TGCAGCGCCGGACAGGCCTACGAGCAGTACTTC; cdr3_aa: CSAGQAYEQYF
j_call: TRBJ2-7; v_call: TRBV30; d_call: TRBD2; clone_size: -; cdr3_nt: TGTGCCTGGACCCTTAGCGGGGGAATGTACGAGCAGTACTTC; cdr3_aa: CAWTLSGGMYEQYF
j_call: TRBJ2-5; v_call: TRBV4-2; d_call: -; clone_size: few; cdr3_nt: TGTGCCAGCAGCCAGGCCCAGGGGTCTCAAGAGACCCAGTACTTC; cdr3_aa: CASSQAQGSQETQYF
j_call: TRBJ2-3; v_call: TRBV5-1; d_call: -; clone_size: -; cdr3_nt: TGCGCCAGCAGCTTGGCCGTGCGGGATACGCAGTATTTT; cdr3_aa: CASSLAVRDTQYF